Listed here are 14 T cell receptor beta chains from one sample, sequenced in a study of shared clonotypes between healthy human individuals (dated by TCRdb to 2018 to 2020). CD8 naive samples were CD45RO-negative cells positively selected for CCR7, giving a CD45RA+CCR7+ population that excluded TemRA cells. The library relied on the immunoSEQ multiplex PCR assay. TCRdb retrieved this table from immuneACCESS and kept in-frame rearrangements only. Not all clones are present; in checked studies, unresolved V genes account for under half, and no reason is known for the remainder. This sample gives around 1.9 million clones in total; approximately 92% of them show up just once. Together, the top ten hold over 1.5% of the sample. Sequencing was done on a sample of naive CD8+ T cells from PBMCs. Reading the label with the study, this specimen's cell subset or site is: CD45RA+CCR7+. Receptors originate from a young man in good health. Some clones in this sample may be carry-over from other donors' samples.

In nucleotides, the CDR3 is TGTGCCAGCAGCCCAACCTTGGGGGCGCCTTCCTACAATGAGCAGTTCTTC. It is translated as CASSPTLGAPSYNEQFF. The rearrangement joins TRBV7-9 to TRBJ2-1; D is possibly TRBD1 (6 bases). From germline, CDR1 is SEHNR and CDR2 FQNEAQ (reference sequence). V lost 5 bases and J 1 base, leaving 18 bases between the germline ends. The CDR3 covers 17 residues. The complete variable domain, with remaining parts taken from reference TRBV7-9 and TRBJ2-1, reads DTGVSQNPRHKITKRGQNVTFRCDPISEHNRLYWYRQTLGQGPEFLTYFQNEAQLEKSRLLSDRFSAERPKGSFSTLEIQRTEQGDSAMYLCASSPTLGAPSYNEQFFGPGTRLTVL.

This chain connects TRBV10-3 to TRBJ2-5, with D uncertain. CDR1 and CDR2 from the germline V gene are ENHRY and SYGVKD. The CDR3 spans 15 residues. V was pared by 3 bases and J by 1 base, with 12 bases between. CDR3 in amino acids: CAISEGGQSQETQYF. DNA for the CDR3: TGTGCCATCAGTGAAGGCGGCCAAAGCCAAGAGACCCAGTACTTC.

V gene TRBV19 combines with J gene TRBJ2-1; 8 positions match TRBD2. Germline CDR1 LNHDA, CDR2 SQIVND (reference sequence). The CDR3 covers 14 residues. J lost 9 bases, V lost 3 bases, and 7 bases had no gene match. CDR3 residues: CASSIAGGGGEQFF. CDR3 bases: TGTGCCAGTAGTATCGCGGGAGGAGGGGGTGAGCAGTTCTTC.

In the case of this clone: This CDR3 is also generated by other DNA sequences in the sample. This chain connects TRBV6-5 to TRBJ1-1; no definite D call. The V end lost 4 bases, the J end lost 1 base, and 7 bases lay between the germline ends. CDR3 size: 13 residues. Per the germline V gene, CDR1 is MNHEY and CDR2 is SVGAGI. The CDR3, as DNA: TGTGCCAGCAGTTTGGGCCCGAACACTGAAGCTTTCTTT. It translates to CASSLGPNTEAFF.

This sequence joins TRBV18 and TRBJ1-5; 10 bases agree with TRBD1. Unmatched junction bases numbered 7, after V lost 2 bases and J lost 3 bases. CDR1 KGHSH and CDR2 LQKENI come from the germline V gene. The CDR3 has 17 residues. The CDR3 loop reads CASSPSGTGVDNQPQHF. Written as DNA, the CDR3 is TGTGCCAGCTCACCATCCGGGACAGGGGTCGACAATCAGCCCCAGCATTTT.

This rearrangement joins TRBV5-8 to TRBJ2-7; D gene ambiguous. The V gene lost 1 base and the J gene lost 3 bases, with 8 bases spanning the gap. The CDR3 spans 13 residues. In germline, CDR1 is SGHTS, CDR2 YDEGEE. This chain's CDR3 is CASSLRQFYEQYF. CDR3 in DNA: TGTGCCAGCAGCTTGAGGCAGTTCTACGAGCAGTACTTC. Variable domain in full (rest from reference TRBV5-8 and TRBJ2-7): EAGVTQSPTHLIKTRGQQATLRCSPISGHTSVYWYQQALGLGLQFLLWYDEGEERNRGNFPPRFSGRQFPNYSSELNVNALELEDSALYLCASSLRQFYEQYFGPGTRLTVT.

The gene calls are TRBV2 and TRBJ2-5; no clear D gene. This CDR3 is 11 amino acids long. Per germline, CDR1 SNHLY and CDR2 FYNNEI. V lost 8 bases to trimming and J lost 4 bases, with 8 bases between them. This CDR3 reads CASASGETQYF. Here the CDR3 DNA reads TGTGCCAGCGCCTCGGGAGAGACCCAGTACTTC.

V is TRBV10-2 and J is TRBJ2-7; TRBD2 matches 10 bases. The junction had 1 base not matched to a gene; V was cut back by 4 bases and J by 4 bases. The CDR3 runs 13 residues. The germline gives CDR1 WSHSY, CDR2 SAAADI. In DNA form, the CDR3 reads TGCGCCAGCAGTGGACTAGCGGGTTACGAGCAGTACTTC. Its protein is CASSGLAGYEQYF.

Note on this clone: Different DNA sequences within this sample yield the same CDR3. This sequence joins TRBV9 and TRBJ1-4, with TRBD1 as a possible D gene (6 bases). V lost 0 bases and J lost 8, with 8 bases in between. Germline values: CDR1 SGDLS, CDR2 YYNGEE. This CDR3 has 13 residues. The CDR3 sequence: CASSVVGGEKLFF. CDR3 DNA sequence: TGTGCCAGCAGCGTAGTAGGGGGGGAAAAACTGTTTTTT.

V is TRBV19 and J is TRBJ2-3, with 14 nucleotides matching TRBD2. The J segment lost 4 bases and the V segment lost 7 bases, leaving 7 bases of the junction unmatched. From germline, CDR1 is LNHDA and CDR2 SQIVND (reference sequence). The CDR3 runs 16 residues. DNA of the CDR3: TGTGCCAGTACTTGGACTAGCGGGAGGTTCTCAGATACGCAGTATTTT. This gives the protein CASTWTSGRFSDTQYF.

The chain recombines TRBV27 with TRBJ2-7, with D perhaps TRBD1 (6 bases). CDR3 length: 17 amino acids. Germline V gene lookup returns CDR1 MNHEY and CDR2 SMNVEV (reference sequence). V was cut by 6 bases and J by 3 bases, with 24 bases left in between. CDR3 nucleotide sequence: TGTGCCAGCAGCCCATTCAGGGTACAGGGTCCCAACTACGAGCAGTACTTC. It translates to CASSPFRVQGPNYEQYF.

This chain connects TRBV5-1 to TRBJ2-1, with TRBD2 as a possible D gene (7 bases). The CDR3 consists of 18 residues. V lost 4 bases and J lost 4, with 24 bases in between. Germline V gives CDR1 SGHRS, CDR2 YFSETQ. The CDR3 DNA reads TGCGCCAGCAGCGGGGGCATTCCTACCGGGACTAAGTACAATGAGCAGTTCTTC. Translation gives CASSGGIPTGTKYNEQFF.

The rearrangement links TRBV6-1 to TRBJ1-1; 9 bases align to TRBD1. Losses at the gene ends were 6 bases for V and 9 bases for J; bases not matched to a gene: 11. The CDR3 consists of 14 residues. Germline V gene sequence: CDR1 MNHNS, CDR2 SASEGT. The CDR3 spells CASRGTGQTAQAFF. For the CDR3, the DNA is TGTGCCAGCAGGGGGACAGGGCAAACGGCACAAGCTTTCTTT.

V is TRBV7-9 and J is TRBJ2-1; D uncertain. The ends were cut back, 5 bases at V and 5 bases at J, with 13 bases in the middle. Per germline, CDR1 SEHNR and CDR2 FQNEAQ (reference sequence). There are 14 residues in the CDR3. CDR3: CASSPKSADNEQFF. The CDR3, as DNA: TGTGCCAGCAGCCCCAAGTCGGCTGACAATGAGCAGTTCTTC. Combining the CDR3 with reference TRBV7-9 and TRBJ2-1 gives the whole variable domain DTGVSQNPRHKITKRGQNVTFRCDPISEHNRLYWYRQTLGQGPEFLTYFQNEAQLEKSRLLSDRFSAERPKGSFSTLEIQRTEQGDSAMYLCASSPKSADNEQFFGPGTRLTVL.